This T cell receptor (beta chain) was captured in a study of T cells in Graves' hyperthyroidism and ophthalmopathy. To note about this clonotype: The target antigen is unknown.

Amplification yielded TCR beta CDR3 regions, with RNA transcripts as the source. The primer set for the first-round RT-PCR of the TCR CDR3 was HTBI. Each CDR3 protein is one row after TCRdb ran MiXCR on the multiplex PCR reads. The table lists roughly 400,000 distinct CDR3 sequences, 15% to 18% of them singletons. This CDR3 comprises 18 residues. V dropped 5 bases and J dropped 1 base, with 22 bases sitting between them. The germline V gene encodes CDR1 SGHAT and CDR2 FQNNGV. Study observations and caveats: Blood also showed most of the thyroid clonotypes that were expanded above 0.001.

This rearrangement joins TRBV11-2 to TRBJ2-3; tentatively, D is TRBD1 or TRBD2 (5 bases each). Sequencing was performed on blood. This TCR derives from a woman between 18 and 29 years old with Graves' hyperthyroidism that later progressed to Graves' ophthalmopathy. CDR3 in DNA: TGTGCCAGCAGCCCTCATCGGCCCCGGGACGGGCGCACAGATACGCAGTATTTT. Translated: CASSPHRPRDGRTDTQYF.